What follows describes a single T cell receptor beta chain. The source of the sample is a study of shared clonotypes between healthy human individuals. The CDR3 spans 16 residues. CDR1 and CDR2 (germline): SGHVS, FQNEAQ. J was trimmed by 2 bases and V by 5 bases; bases with no gene match: 6. The assay was immunoSEQ multiplex PCR, and TCRdb's table has in-frame clones only and misses some. Of about 1.1 million clones detected, 75% to 85% appear once; the ten largest clones hold more than 0.5%. This TCR came from a man in his late teens or twenties in good health. Some clones in this sample may be carry-over from other donors' samples. The chain is built from TRBV7-8 and TRBJ2-1; 10 nucleotides agree with TRBD2. The sample comprised memory CD4+ T cells from PBMCs. Subset: CD45RA-negative fraction. DNA for the CDR3: TGTGCCAGCAGCCCAGGAGCGGGAGGGGCCTACAATGAGCAGTTCTTC. Residues: CASSPGAGGAYNEQFF.